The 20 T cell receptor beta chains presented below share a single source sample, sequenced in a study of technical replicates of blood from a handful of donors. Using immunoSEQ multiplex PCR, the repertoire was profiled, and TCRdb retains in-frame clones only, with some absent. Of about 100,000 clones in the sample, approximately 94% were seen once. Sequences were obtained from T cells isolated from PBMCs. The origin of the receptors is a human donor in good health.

The CDR3 DNA reads TGTGCCAGCAGGCCCCCGCGACTAGCCGCTCGCTCTAGCACAGATACGCAGTATTTT. Translated, it gives CASRPPRLAARSSTDTQYF. V gene TRBV2 combines with J gene TRBJ2-3, with 7 bases identical to TRBD2. The CDR3 spans 19 residues. Germline V gene lookup returns CDR1 SNHLY and CDR2 FYNNEI. Trimming removed 6 bases from V and 0 bases from J; junction bases left unmatched: 18.

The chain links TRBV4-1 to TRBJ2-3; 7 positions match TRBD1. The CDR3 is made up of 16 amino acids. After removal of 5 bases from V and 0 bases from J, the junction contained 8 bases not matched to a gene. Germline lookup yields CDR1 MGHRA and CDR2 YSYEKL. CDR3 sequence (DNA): TGCGCCAGCAGCTTTTACACAGGGGCTAGCACAGATACGCAGTATTTT. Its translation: CASSFYTGASTDTQYF.

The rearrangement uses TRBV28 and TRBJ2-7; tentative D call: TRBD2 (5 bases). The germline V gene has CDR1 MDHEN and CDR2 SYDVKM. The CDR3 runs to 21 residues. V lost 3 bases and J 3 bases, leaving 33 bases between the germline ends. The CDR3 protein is CASSFLGVPVESGTPLYEQYF. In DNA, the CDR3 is TGTGCCAGCAGTTTTTTGGGCGTCCCAGTAGAGAGCGGAACGCCTCTCTACGAGCAGTACTTC. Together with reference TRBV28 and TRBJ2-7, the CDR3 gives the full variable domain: DVKVTQSSRYLVKRTGEKVFLECVQDMDHENMFWYRQDPGLGLRLIYFSYDVKMKEKGDIPEGYSVSREKKERFSLILESASTNQTSMYLCASSFLGVPVESGTPLYEQYFGPGTRLTVT.

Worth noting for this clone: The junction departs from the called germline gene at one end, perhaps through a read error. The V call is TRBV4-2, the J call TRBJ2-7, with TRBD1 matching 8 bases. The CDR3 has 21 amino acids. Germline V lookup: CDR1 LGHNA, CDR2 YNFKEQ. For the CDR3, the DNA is TGTGCCAGCAGCAAAGAACCGCAGGGGGCGAGGTGGGGGCTCTTCCCTTACGAGCAGTACTTC. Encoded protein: CASSKEPQGARWGLFPYEQYF.

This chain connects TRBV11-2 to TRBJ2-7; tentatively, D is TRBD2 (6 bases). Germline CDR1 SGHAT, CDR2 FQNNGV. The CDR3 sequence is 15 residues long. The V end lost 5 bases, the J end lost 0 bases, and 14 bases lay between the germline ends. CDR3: CASSPWARDSYEQYF. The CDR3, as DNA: TGTGCCAGCAGCCCCTGGGCGCGGGACTCCTACGAGCAGTACTTC.

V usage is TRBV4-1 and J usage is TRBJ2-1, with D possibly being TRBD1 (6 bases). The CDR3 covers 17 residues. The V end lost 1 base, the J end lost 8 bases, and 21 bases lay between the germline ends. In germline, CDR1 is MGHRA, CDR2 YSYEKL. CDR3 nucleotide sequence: TGCGCCAGCAGCCAAGGTACTTTCCAGGGGTCGAGGCATGAGCAGTTCTTC. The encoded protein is CASSQGTFQGSRHEQFF.

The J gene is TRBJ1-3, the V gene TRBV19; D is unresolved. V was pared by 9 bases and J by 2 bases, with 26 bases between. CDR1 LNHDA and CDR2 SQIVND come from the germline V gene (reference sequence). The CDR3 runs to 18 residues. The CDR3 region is CASSRGHMTPTTGNTIYF. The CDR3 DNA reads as TGTGCCAGCTCTCGTGGCCACATGACCCCGACAACTGGAAACACCATATATTTT.

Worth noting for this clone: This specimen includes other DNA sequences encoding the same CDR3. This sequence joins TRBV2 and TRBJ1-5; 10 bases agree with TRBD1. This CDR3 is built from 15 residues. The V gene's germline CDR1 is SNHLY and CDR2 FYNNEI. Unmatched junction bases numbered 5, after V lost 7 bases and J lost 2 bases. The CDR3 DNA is TGTGCCAGCATCCCCGGGACAGGGGGCAATCAGCCCCAGCATTTT. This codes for CASIPGTGGNQPQHF.

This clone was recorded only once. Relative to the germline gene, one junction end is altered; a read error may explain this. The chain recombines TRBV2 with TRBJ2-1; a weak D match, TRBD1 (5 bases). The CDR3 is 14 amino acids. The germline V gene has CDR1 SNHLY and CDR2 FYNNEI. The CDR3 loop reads CASRELDTYIEQFF. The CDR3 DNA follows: TGTGCCAGCAGGGAGCTGGACACTTACATTGAGCAGTTCTTC. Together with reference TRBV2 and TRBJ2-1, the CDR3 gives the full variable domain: EPEVTQTPSHQVTQMGQEVILRCVPISNHLYFYWYRQILGQKVEFLVSFYNNEISEKSEIFDDQFSVERPDGSNFTLKIRSTKLEDSAMYFCASRELDTYIEQFFGPGTRLTVL.

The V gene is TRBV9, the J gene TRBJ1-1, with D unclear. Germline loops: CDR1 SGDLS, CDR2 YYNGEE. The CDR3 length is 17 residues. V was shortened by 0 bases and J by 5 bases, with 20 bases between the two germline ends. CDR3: CASSVAGARPPGTEAFF. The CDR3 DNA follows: TGTGCCAGCAGCGTAGCGGGTGCTAGACCCCCTGGTACTGAAGCTTTCTTT.

The CDR3 DNA reads as TGTGCCAGCAGCTCGATGGGGCTAGCGGGAAGTGAGCAGTTCTTC. It specifies CASSSMGLAGSEQFF. V usage is TRBV7-2 and J usage is TRBJ2-1; the match to TRBD2 covers 9 bases. The germline gives CDR1 SGHTA, CDR2 FQGNSA. CDR3 length: 15 residues. The V and J ends lost 4 bases and 9 bases, in that order; junction bases with no gene match: 10.

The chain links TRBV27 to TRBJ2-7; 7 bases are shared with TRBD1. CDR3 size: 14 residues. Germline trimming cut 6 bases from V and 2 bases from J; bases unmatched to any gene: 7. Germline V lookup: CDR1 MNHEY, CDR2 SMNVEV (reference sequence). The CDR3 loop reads CASRPGQSAYEQYF. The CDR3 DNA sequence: TGTGCCAGCAGACCGGGACAGTCCGCCTACGAGCAGTACTTC.

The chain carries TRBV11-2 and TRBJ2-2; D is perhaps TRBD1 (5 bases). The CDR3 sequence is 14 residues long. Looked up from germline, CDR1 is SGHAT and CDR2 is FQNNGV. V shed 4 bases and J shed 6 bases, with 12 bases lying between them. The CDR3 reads CASSSSSGSGELFF. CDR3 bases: TGTGCCAGCAGCTCCTCGTCAGGGTCCGGGGAGCTGTTTTTT.

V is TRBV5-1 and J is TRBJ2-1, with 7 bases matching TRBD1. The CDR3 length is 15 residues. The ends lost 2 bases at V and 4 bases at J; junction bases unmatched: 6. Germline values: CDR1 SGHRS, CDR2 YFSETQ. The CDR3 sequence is CASSLRQGVYNEQFF. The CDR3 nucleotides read TGCGCCAGCAGCTTACGACAGGGAGTATACAATGAGCAGTTCTTC.

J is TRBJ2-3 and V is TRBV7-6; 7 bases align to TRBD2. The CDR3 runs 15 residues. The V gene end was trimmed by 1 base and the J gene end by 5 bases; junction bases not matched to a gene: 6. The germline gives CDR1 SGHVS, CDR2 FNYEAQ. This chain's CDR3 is CASSLGLASGDTQYF. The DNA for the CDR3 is TGTGCCAGCAGCTTAGGACTAGCTTCAGGAGATACGCAGTATTTT.

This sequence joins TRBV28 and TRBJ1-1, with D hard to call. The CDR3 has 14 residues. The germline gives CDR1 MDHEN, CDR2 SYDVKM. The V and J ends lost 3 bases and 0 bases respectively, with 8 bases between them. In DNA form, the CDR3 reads TGTGCCAGCAGTTTTTGGCAGATGAACACTGAAGCTTTCTTT. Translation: CASSFWQMNTEAFF.

The chain's CDR3 is CASSFGGQGKNTIYF. Here the CDR3 DNA reads TGTGCCAGCAGCTTTGGGGGACAGGGAAAGAACACCATATATTTT. V and J are TRBV5-4 and TRBJ1-3; 9 nucleotides agree with TRBD1. The V gene end was trimmed by 2 bases and the J gene end by 7 bases; junction bases not matched to a gene: 7. Germline CDR1 is SGHNT and CDR2 is YYREEE (reference sequence). The CDR3 spans 15 residues. Full variable domain (remainder filled in from reference TRBV5-4 and TRBJ1-3): ETGVTQSPTHLIKTRGQQVTLRCSSQSGHNTVSWYQQALGQGPQFIFQYYREEENGRGNFPPRFSGLQFPNYSSELNVNALELDDSALYLCASSFGGQGKNTIYFGEGSWLTVV.

The CDR3 DNA sequence: TGTGCCAGCAGCGGGAGACTAGCGGGGGGCAGGGACAATGAGCAGTTCTTC. It codes for CASSGRLAGGRDNEQFF. The J gene is TRBJ2-1, the V gene TRBV9; 13 bases are shared with TRBD2. The germline V gene encodes CDR1 SGDLS and CDR2 YYNGEE. CDR3 length equals 17 residues. Losses at the gene ends were 3 bases for V and 5 bases for J; bases not matched to a gene: 8.

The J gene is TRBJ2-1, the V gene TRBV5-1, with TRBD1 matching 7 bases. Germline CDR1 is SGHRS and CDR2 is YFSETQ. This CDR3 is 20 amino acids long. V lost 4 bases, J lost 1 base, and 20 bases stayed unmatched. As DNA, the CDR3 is TGCGCCAGCAGCCGTTCGCCGGGAACAGGGGTGGAACCTTCCTACAATGAGCAGTTCTTC. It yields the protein CASSRSPGTGVEPSYNEQFF.

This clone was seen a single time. The CDR3 sequence is CASSFLADQFGANVLTF. The CDR3 DNA sequence: TGTGCCAGCAGTTTCTTGGCAGATCAGTTTGGGGCCAACGTCCTGACTTTC. The chain is built from TRBV27 and TRBJ2-6; D ambiguous. From germline, CDR1 is MNHEY and CDR2 SMNVEV (reference sequence). The CDR3 is 17 residues long. Trimming removed 3 bases at V and 3 bases at J, with 15 bases between. Full variable domain (remainder filled in from reference TRBV27 and TRBJ2-6): EAQVTQNPRYLITVTGKKLTVTCSQNMNHEYMSWYRQDPGLGLRQIYYSMNVEVTDKGDVPEGYKVSRKEKRNFPLILESPSPNQTSLYFCASSFLADQFGANVLTFGAGSRLTVL.